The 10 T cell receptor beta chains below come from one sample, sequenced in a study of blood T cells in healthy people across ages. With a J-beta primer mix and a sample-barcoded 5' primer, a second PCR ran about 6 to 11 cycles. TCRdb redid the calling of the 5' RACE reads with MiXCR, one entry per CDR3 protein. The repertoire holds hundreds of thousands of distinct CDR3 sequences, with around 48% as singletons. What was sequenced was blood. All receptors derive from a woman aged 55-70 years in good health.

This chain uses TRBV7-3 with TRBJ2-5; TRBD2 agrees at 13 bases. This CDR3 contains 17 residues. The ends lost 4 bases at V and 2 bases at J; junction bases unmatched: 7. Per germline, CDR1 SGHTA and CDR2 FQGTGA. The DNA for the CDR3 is TGTGCCAGCAGCTCAGGGACTAGCGGGGTGGTTCAAGAGACCCAGTACTTC. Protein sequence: CASSSGTSGVVQETQYF.

CDR3 loop: CASSLASTSGRNEQFF. DNA of the CDR3: TGTGCCAGCAGCTTAGCTTCGACTAGCGGGAGGAATGAGCAGTTCTTC. V gene TRBV7-2 combines with J gene TRBJ2-1, with TRBD2 identical over 13 bases. Germline assignment: CDR1 SGHTA and CDR2 FQGNSA. There are 16 residues in the CDR3. V lost 0 bases, J lost 7 bases, and 3 bases stayed unmatched.

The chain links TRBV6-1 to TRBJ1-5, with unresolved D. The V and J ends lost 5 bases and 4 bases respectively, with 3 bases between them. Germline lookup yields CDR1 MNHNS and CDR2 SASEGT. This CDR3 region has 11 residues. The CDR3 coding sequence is TGTGCCAGCAGTAGAAATCAGCCCCAGCATTTT. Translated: CASSRNQPQHF.

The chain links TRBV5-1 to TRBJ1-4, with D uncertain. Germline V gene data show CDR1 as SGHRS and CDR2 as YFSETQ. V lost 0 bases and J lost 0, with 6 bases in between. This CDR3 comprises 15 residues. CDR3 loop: CASSLAGTTNEKLFF. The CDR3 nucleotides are TGCGCCAGCAGCTTGGCCGGGACAACTAATGAAAAACTGTTTTTT. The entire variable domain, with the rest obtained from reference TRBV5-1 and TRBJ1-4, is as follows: KAGVTQTPRYLIKTRGQQVTLSCSPISGHRSVSWYQQTPGQGLQFLFEYFSETQRNKGNFPGRFSGRQFSNSRSEMNVSTLELGDSALYLCASSLAGTTNEKLFFGSGTQLSVL.

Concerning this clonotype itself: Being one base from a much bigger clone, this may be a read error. The CDR3 spells CSAREVDRGVYGYTF. The CDR3 coding sequence is TGCAGTGCTAGAGAAGTGGACAGGGGAGTATATGGCTACACCTTC. The V gene is TRBV20-1, the J gene TRBJ1-2; 9 bases are a match to TRBD1. The CDR3 extends over 15 amino acids. Germline V gene sequence: CDR1 DFQATT, CDR2 SNEGSKA (reference sequence). After removal of 0 bases from V and 5 bases from J, the junction contained 7 bases not matched to a gene.

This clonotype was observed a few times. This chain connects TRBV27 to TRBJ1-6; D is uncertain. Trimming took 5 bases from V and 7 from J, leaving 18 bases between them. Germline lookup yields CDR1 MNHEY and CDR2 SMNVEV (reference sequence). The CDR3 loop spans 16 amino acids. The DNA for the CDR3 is TGTGCCAGCAGTCCTTCACCGACGCGGTTAAATTCACCCCTCCACTTT. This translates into CASSPSPTRLNSPLHF.

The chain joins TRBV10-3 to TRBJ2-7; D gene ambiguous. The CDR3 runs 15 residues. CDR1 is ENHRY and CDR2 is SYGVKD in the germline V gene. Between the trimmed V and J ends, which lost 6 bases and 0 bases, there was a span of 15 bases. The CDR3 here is CAIRASVGLSYEQYF. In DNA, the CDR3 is TGTGCCATCAGAGCCTCCGTGGGCCTCTCCTACGAGCAGTACTTC.

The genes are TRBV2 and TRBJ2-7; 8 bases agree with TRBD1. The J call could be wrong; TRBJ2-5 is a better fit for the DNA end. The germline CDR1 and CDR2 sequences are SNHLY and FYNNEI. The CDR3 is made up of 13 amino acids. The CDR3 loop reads CASISGGWETQYF. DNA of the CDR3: TGTGCCAGCATCTCAGGGGGCTGGGAGACCCAGTACTTC.

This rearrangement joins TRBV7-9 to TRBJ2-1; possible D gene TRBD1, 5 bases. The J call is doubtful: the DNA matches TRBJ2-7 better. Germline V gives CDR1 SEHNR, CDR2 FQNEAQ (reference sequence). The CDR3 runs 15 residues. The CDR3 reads CASVGGAGFYNEQYF. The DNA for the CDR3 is TGTGCCAGTGTGGGTGGGGCCGGGTTTTACAATGAGCAGTACTTC.

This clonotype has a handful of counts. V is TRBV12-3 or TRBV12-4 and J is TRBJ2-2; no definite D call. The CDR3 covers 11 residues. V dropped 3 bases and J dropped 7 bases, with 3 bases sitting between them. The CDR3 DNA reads TGTGCCAGCAGTTTTTTCGGGGAGCTGTTTTTT. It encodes CASSFFGELFF.